The entry that follows covers one T cell receptor beta chain sequence. The antigen remains unidentified. UMI labels and 5' RACE were used to prepare the TRB cDNA libraries. Reanalyzing the 5' RACE reads, TCRdb keeps one entry per CDR3 protein, without DNA. Reported are tens of thousands of distinct CDR3 sequences; the ten largest clones contain around 22%. Germline values: CDR1 MGHRA, CDR2 YSYEKL. The CDR3 runs 14 residues. The sample belongs to a study of CXCR3-negative and CXCR3-positive naive CD8 T cells. About the study: Per-library TRB read counts averaged about 1.5 +/- 0.3 million, adding up to around 140 million in total.

Findings and limits, study-wide: Comparison of naive subsets found surface CD5 to be comparable, and TCR strength was inferred on the basis of TRB CDR3 properties. Cryopreserved PBMCs had partly decreased CXCR3 expression; fresh PBMCs were used in most assays. Both of the naive subsets showed about the same high diversity, but memory CD8+ cells had much less.

The chain has TRBV4-1 and TRBJ1-2. The TCR sequence derives from a human donor in good health. Some clones in this sample may be carry-over from other donors' samples. Sequencing was done on a sample of memory CD8+ T cells from blood. The CDR3 spells CASSSSAADYGYTF.